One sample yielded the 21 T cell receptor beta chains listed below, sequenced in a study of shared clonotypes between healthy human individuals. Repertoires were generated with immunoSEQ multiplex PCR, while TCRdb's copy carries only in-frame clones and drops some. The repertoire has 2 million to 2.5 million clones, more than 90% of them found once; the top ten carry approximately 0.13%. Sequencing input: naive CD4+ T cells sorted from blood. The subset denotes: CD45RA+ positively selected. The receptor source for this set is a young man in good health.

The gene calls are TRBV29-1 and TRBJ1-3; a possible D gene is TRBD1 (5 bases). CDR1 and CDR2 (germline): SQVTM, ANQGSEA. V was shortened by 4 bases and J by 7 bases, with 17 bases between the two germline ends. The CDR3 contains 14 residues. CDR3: CSVGGTDVANTIYF. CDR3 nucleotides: TGCAGCGTTGGAGGGACCGACGTCGCTAACACCATATATTTT.

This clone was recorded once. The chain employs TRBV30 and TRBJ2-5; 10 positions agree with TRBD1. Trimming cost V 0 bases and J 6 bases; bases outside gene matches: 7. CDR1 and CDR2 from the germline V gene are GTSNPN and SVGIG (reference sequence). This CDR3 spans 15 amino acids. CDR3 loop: CAWSVYGQGVKTQYF. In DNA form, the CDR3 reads TGTGCCTGGAGTGTATATGGACAGGGGGTAAAGACCCAGTACTTC.

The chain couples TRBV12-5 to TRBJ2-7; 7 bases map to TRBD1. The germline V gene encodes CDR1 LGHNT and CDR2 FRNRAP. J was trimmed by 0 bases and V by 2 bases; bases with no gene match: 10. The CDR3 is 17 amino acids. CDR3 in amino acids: CASGLTAGTALSYEQYF. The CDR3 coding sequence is TGTGCTAGTGGTTTGACCGCCGGGACAGCACTCTCCTACGAGCAGTACTTC.

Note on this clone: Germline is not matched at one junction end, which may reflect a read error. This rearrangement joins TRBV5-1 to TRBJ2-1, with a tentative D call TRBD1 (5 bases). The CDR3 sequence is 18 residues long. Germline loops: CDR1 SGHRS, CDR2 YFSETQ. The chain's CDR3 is CASSKASILKQGFNEQFF. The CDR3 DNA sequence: TGCGCCAGCAGCAAAGCCTCGATCCTGAAGCAGGGATTCAATGAACAGTTCTTC. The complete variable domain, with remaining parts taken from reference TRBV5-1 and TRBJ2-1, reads KAGVTQTPRYLIKTRGQQVTLSCSPISGHRSVSWYQQTPGQGLQFLFEYFSETQRNKGNFPGRFSGRQFSNSRSEMNVSTLELGDSALYLCASSKASILKQGFNEQFFGPGTRLTVL.

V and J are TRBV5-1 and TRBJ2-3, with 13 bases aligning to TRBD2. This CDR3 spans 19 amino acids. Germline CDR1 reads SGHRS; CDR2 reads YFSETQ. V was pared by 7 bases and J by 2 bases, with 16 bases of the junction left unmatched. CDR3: CASSPGLAGKWVNTDTQYF. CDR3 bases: TGCGCCAGCTCTCCGGGACTAGCGGGAAAATGGGTGAACACAGATACGCAGTATTTT. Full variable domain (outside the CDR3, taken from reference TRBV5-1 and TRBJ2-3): KAGVTQTPRYLIKTRGQQVTLSCSPISGHRSVSWYQQTPGQGLQFLFEYFSETQRNKGNFPGRFSGRQFSNSRSEMNVSTLELGDSALYLCASSPGLAGKWVNTDTQYFGPGTRLTVL.

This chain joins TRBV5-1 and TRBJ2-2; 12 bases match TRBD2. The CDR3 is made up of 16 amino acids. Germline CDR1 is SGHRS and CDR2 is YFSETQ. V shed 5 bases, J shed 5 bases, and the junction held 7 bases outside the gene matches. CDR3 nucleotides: TGCGCCAGCAGTTGGCCCGGGACTAGCGGGACCGGGGAGCTGTTTTTT. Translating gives CASSWPGTSGTGELFF.

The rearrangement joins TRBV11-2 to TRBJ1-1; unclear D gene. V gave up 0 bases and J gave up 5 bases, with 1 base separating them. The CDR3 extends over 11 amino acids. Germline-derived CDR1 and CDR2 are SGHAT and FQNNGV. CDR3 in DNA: TGTGCCAGCAGCTTAGAGACTGAAGCTTTCTTT. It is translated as CASSLETEAFF.

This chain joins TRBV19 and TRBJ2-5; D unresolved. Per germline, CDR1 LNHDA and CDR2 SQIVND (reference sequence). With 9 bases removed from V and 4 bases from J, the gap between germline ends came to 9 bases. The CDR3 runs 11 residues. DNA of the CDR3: TGTGCCAGAGGGATGTCAGAGACCCAGTACTTC. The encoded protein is CARGMSETQYF. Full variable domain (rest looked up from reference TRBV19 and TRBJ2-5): DGGITQSPKYLFRKEGQNVTLSCEQNLNHDAMYWYRQDPGQGLRLIYYSQIVNDFQKGDIAEGYSVSREKKESFPLTVTSAQKNPTAFYLCARGMSETQYFGPGTRLLVL.

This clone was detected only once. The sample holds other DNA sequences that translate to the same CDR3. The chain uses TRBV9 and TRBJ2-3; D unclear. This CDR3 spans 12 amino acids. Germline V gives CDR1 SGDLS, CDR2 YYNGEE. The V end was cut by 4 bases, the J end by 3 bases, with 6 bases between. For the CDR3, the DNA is TGTGCCAGCAGCCCGACTACAGATACGCAGTATTTT. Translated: CASSPTTDTQYF. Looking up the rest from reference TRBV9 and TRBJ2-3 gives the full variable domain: DSGVTQTPKHLITATGQRVTLRCSPRSGDLSVYWYQQSLDQGLQFLIQYYNGEERAKGNILERFSAQQFPDLHSELNLSSLELGDSALYFCASSPTTDTQYFGPGTRLTVL.

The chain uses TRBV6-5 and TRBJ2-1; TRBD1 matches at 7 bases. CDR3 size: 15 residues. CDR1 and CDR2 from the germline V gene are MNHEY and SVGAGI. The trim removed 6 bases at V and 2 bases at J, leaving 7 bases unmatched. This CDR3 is CASRPRDRPYNEQFF. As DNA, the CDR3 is TGTGCCAGCAGACCCCGGGACAGACCCTACAATGAGCAGTTCTTC.

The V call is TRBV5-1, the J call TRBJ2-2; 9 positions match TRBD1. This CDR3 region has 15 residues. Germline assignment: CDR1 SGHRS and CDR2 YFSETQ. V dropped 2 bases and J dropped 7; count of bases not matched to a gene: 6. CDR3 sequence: CASSLTGGISGELFF. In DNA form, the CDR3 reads TGCGCCAGCAGCTTAACAGGGGGCATTAGCGGGGAGCTGTTTTTT.

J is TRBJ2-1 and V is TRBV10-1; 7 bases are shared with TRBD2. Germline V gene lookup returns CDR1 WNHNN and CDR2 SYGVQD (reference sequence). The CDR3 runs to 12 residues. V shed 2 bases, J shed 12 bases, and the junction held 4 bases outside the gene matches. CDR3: CASSEGTILQFF. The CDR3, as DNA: TGCGCCAGCAGTGAGGGGACTATTCTGCAGTTCTTC.

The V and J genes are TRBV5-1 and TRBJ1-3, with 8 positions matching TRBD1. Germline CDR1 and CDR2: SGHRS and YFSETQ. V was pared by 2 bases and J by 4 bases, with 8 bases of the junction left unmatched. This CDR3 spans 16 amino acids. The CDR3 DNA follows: TGCGCCAGCAGCTTACGGACAGGGACGGCCGGAAACACCATATATTTT. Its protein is CASSLRTGTAGNTIYF.

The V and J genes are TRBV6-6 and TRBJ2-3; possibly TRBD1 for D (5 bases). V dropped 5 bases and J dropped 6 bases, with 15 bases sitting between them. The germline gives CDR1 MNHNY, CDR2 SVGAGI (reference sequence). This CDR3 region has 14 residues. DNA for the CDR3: TGTGCCAGCAGTAACCCACTGGGGCAGGATACGCAGTATTTT. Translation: CASSNPLGQDTQYF.

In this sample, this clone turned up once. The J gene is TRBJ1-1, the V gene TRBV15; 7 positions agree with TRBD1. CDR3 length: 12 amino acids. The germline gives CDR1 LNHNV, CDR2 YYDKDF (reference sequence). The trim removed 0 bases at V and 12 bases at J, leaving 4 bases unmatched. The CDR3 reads CATSRDQGGPFF. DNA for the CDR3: TGTGCCACCAGCAGAGATCAGGGGGGGCCTTTCTTT.

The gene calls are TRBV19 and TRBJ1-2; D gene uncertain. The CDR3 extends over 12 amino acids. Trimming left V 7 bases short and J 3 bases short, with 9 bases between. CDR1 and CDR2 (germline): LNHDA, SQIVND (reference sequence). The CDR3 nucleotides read TGTGCCAGTAATACCGTCCACTATGGCTACACCTTC. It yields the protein CASNTVHYGYTF.

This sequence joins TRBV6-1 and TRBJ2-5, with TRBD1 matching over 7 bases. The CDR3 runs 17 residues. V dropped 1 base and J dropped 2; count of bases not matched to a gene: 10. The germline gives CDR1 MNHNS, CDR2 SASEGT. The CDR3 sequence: CASSEDGTGVSQETQYF. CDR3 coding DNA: TGTGCCAGCAGTGAAGATGGCACAGGGGTATCGCAAGAGACCCAGTACTTC.

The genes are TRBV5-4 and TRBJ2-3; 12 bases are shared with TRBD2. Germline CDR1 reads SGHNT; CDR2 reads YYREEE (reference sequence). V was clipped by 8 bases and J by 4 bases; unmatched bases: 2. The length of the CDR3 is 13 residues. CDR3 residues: CASGLAGPDTQYF. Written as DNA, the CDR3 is TGTGCCAGTGGACTAGCGGGACCAGATACGCAGTATTTT.

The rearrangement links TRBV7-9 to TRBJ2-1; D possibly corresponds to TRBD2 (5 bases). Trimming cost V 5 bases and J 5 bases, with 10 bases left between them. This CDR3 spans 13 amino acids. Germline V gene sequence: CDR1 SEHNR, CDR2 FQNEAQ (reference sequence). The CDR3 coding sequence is TGTGCCAGCAGCCCAGAGGGCAACAATGAGCAGTTCTTC. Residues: CASSPEGNNEQFF.

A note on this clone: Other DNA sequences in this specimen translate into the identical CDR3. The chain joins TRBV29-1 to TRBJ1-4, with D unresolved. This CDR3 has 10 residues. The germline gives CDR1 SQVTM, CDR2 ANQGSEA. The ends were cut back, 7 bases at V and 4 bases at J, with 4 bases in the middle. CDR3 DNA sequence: TGCAGCGGGGGTAATGAAAAACTGTTTTTT. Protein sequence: CSGGNEKLFF.

The CDR3 protein is CASSPPPGQGVYEQYF. DNA of the CDR3: TGCGCCAGCAGCCCCCCCCCGGGACAGGGCGTCTACGAGCAGTACTTC. The V and J genes are TRBV4-1 and TRBJ2-7, with 9 bases lining up with TRBD1. Germline loops: CDR1 MGHRA, CDR2 YSYEKL. CDR3 length: 16 residues. J gave up 3 bases and V 4 bases, and 10 bases lay outside the gene matches.